This is a list of T cell receptor beta chains from one sample in a study of blood T cell repertoires in COVID-19. The table came from immunoSEQ multiplex PCR; TCRdb's copy has only in-frame clones and leaves some out. The sample shows roughly 110,000 clones, 71% of them seen only once. Sequencing input: peripheral blood. The receptors were gathered from a human donor with acute or convalescent COVID-19. The donor label of this sample is uncertain. CDR3s include the opening cysteine and the closing phenylalanine or tryptophan. A D gene is named only where the DNA matches it firmly. The size of a clone is reported for some rows only, either as once, few or many, or as a class for expanded clones.

DNA: TGTGCCAGCTCACCCATGCTCAGGGGCCCACAGGGGGCAGATTCACCCCTCCACTTT
CDR3: CASSPMLRGPQGADSPLHF
size: -
J: TRBJ1-6
V: TRBV18
D: TRBD1

DNA: TGTGCCACCAGCAGAGCGAGGGGGCTAGACAATGAGCAGTTCTTC
CDR3: CATSRARGLDNEQFF
size: few
J: TRBJ2-1
V: TRBV15
D: TRBD1

DNA: TGTGCCAGTAGCTGGACAGGGGGCGGGCAGCCCCAGCATTTT
CDR3: CASSWTGGGQPQHF
size: -
J: TRBJ1-5
V: TRBV19
D: TRBD1

DNA: TGTGCCAGCAAGGGCAGGGAGGTCTCCTACAATGAGCAGTTCTTC
CDR3: CASKGREVSYNEQFF
size: -
J: TRBJ2-1
V: TRBV25-1
D: -

DNA: TGTGCCAGCAGTCAACCACAAGGGGAAGGCTACACCTTC
CDR3: CASSQPQGEGYTF
size: few
J: TRBJ1-2
V: TRBV12-3/TRBV12-4
D: -

DNA: TGCGCCAGCAGCCAAGATCAGGCAGAATCTTTTAACTATGGCTACACCTTC
CDR3: CASSQDQAESFNYGYTF
size: few
J: TRBJ1-2
V: TRBV4-1
D: -

DNA: TGCGCCAGCAGCTTGGCAGGTACCTACGAGCAGTACTTC
CDR3: CASSLAGTYEQYF
size: -
J: TRBJ2-7
V: TRBV5-1
D: -

DNA: TGTGCCAGCAGGAGGCAGGGGTATGGCTACACCTTC
CDR3: CASRRQGYGYTF
size: -
J: TRBJ1-2
V: TRBV28
D: -

DNA: TGTGCCATCAGCGACAAAACAGGGAATAATTCACCCCTCCACTTT
CDR3: CAISDKTGNNSPLHF
size: -
J: TRBJ1-6
V: TRBV10-3
D: -

DNA: TGCGCCAGCAGCGTCGGCGGGACTAGCGTCAATGAGCAGTTCTTC
CDR3: CASSVGGTSVNEQFF
size: -
J: TRBJ2-1
V: TRBV5-1
D: TRBD2

DNA: TGTGCCAGCAGCCAAGATAGGGCAGGGCGGTACGAGCAGTACTTC
CDR3: CASSQDRAGRYEQYF
size: once
J: TRBJ2-7
V: TRBV14
D: -

DNA: TGTGCCAGCAGTTTATTCCCCGGGGGTAGAGAGACCCAGTACTTC
CDR3: CASSLFPGGRETQYF
size: -
J: TRBJ2-5
V: TRBV27
D: -

DNA: TGTGCCAGCAGCTTGGGAGCAGGGGGTTTCGGCAATCAGCCCCAGCATTTT
CDR3: CASSLGAGGFGNQPQHF
size: -
J: TRBJ1-5
V: TRBV7-8
D: TRBD1

DNA: TGTGCCAGCAGCAAATTCCGGGAGGGCCACATTCAGTACTTC
CDR3: CASSKFREGHIQYF
size: -
J: TRBJ2-4
V: TRBV21-1
D: -

DNA: TGTGCCAGCAGCTTAAACTCGGGAGCCTCCTACAATGAGCAGTTCTTC
CDR3: CASSLNSGASYNEQFF
size: -
J: TRBJ2-1
V: TRBV7-3
D: -

DNA: TGTGCCAGCAGACACCTGGTTTATGGCTACACCTTC
CDR3: CASRHLVYGYTF
size: -
J: TRBJ1-2
V: TRBV28
D: -

DNA: TGTGCCAGCAGGAGGGGACAGGGAACAGATACGCAGTATTTT
CDR3: CASRRGQGTDTQYF
size: -
J: TRBJ2-3
V: TRBV27
D: TRBD1

DNA: TGTGCCAGCAGCTTAGGACAGGGGGCGCAGACTGAAGCTTTCTTT
CDR3: CASSLGQGAQTEAFF
size: -
J: TRBJ1-1
V: TRBV7-2
D: TRBD1

DNA: TGTGCCAGCAGTGAGTCGAGCGGAGACTACTATGGCTACACCTTC
CDR3: CASSESSGDYYGYTF
size: -
J: TRBJ1-2
V: TRBV6-4
D: -

DNA: TGTGCCTGGAGTCGCGCGGGACAGGTCAGTGAAGCTTTCTTT
CDR3: CAWSRAGQVSEAFF
size: -
J: TRBJ1-1
V: TRBV30
D: TRBD1

DNA: TGTGCCAGCAGCCGAGACCCGGGCGGGCAGCCCCAGCATTTT
CDR3: CASSRDPGGQPQHF
size: -
J: TRBJ1-5
V: TRBV6-5
D: -

DNA: TGCGCCAGCAGGGCCGGGACTACCTCCTACGAGCAGTACTTC
CDR3: CASRAGTTSYEQYF
size: -
J: TRBJ2-7
V: TRBV5-1
D: TRBD2

DNA: TGTGCCAGCAGTGAACACGGACAGGGGGGGTATGGCTACACCTTC
CDR3: CASSEHGQGGYGYTF
size: -
J: TRBJ1-2
V: TRBV6-1
D: TRBD1

DNA: TGTGCCAGCAGCGGGGGGCCGCCCTACGAGCAGTACTTC
CDR3: CASSGGPPYEQYF
size: -
J: TRBJ2-7
V: TRBV6-5
D: -

DNA: TGTGCCAGCACTCGGGGGGCTCGGGAAAAACTGTTTTTT
CDR3: CASTRGAREKLFF
size: -
J: TRBJ1-4
V: TRBV6-6
D: -

DNA: TGTGCCAGCAGCTTAGTCCGGACTAGCGGGGGCCAAGAGACCCAGTACTTC
CDR3: CASSLVRTSGGQETQYF
size: -
J: TRBJ2-5
V: TRBV7-6
D: TRBD2

DNA: TGTGCCAGCAGCCAACTGGGGGGGTCTGAAGCTTTCTTT
CDR3: CASSQLGGSEAFF
size: -
J: TRBJ1-1
V: TRBV3-1/TRBV3-2
D: -

DNA: TGTGCCACCATCTCGGGCAGGGGAAACACCGGGGAGCTGTTTTTT
CDR3: CATISGRGNTGELFF
size: few
J: TRBJ2-2
V: TRBV28
D: -

DNA: TGTGCCTGGAGTGGCTCGGGACAGGGTGGTGGCTACACCTTC
CDR3: CAWSGSGQGGGYTF
size: -
J: TRBJ1-2
V: TRBV30
D: TRBD1

DNA: TGTGCCTGGAGTGCCGGGAACTATGGCTACACCTTC
CDR3: CAWSAGNYGYTF
size: once
J: TRBJ1-2
V: TRBV30
D: -

DNA: TGTGCCAGCAGCCCTCCCGGGACTACCAACAATGAGCAGTTCTTC
CDR3: CASSPPGTTNNEQFF
size: -
J: TRBJ2-1
V: TRBV7-8
D: TRBD2

DNA: TGTGCCAGCAGCGCGGTCGGTGAGCAGTTCTTC
CDR3: CASSAVGEQFF
size: medium-sized
J: TRBJ2-1
V: TRBV9
D: -

DNA: TGTGCCAGCAGCGTCCGGGACTCCAACACAGATACGCAGTATTTT
CDR3: CASSVRDSNTDTQYF
size: -
J: TRBJ2-3
V: TRBV5-4
D: -

DNA: TGTGCCAGCAGCCTCGGCCGGAGGTCTGGGGCCAACGTCCTGACTTTC
CDR3: CASSLGRRSGANVLTF
size: once
J: TRBJ2-6
V: TRBV4-2
D: -

DNA: TGTGCCAGCAGCGCCTCTGCCGGGGACGAGCAGTACTTC
CDR3: CASSASAGDEQYF
size: -
J: TRBJ2-7
V: TRBV7-2
D: -

DNA: TGTGCCAGCAGTCAAGCAGGGGCGGATGAAAAACTGTTTTTT
CDR3: CASSQAGADEKLFF
size: -
J: TRBJ1-4
V: TRBV11-2
D: -

DNA: TGTGCCAGCAGCCACGAAGCACGGACTGAAGCTTTCTTT
CDR3: CASSHEARTEAFF
size: -
J: TRBJ1-1
V: TRBV3-1/TRBV3-2
D: -

DNA: TGTGCCAGCAGCTCGCGACAGGGGACTTACGCGAACACCGGGGAGCTGTTTTTT
CDR3: CASSSRQGTYANTGELFF
size: few
J: TRBJ2-2
V: TRBV7-9
D: TRBD1

DNA: TGTGCCAGCAGCTTACGAGTTTCTGGAAACACCATATATTTT
CDR3: CASSLRVSGNTIYF
size: once
J: TRBJ1-3
V: TRBV11-2
D: -

DNA: TGTGCCAGCAGTACCCCGGGGAGCTACGAGCAGTACTTC
CDR3: CASSTPGSYEQYF
size: -
J: TRBJ2-7
V: TRBV6-6
D: -

DNA: TGTGCCAGCAGCCAAGAAGCGCGTACAGGGAACGGAGGCTACACCTTC
CDR3: CASSQEARTGNGGYTF
size: many
J: TRBJ1-2
V: TRBV3-1/TRBV3-2
D: -

DNA: TGTGCCAGCAGGCCCAGGGGATTATCCTATAATTCACCCCTCCACTTT
CDR3: CASRPRGLSYNSPLHF
size: -
J: TRBJ1-6
V: TRBV28
D: -

DNA: TGCGCCAGCAGCCAACCCGACATGTATGGCACTGAAGCTTTCTTT
CDR3: CASSQPDMYGTEAFF
size: few
J: TRBJ1-1
V: TRBV4-1
D: -

DNA: TGTGCCAGTAGTATCCTGACAATAACTACCGGGGAGCTGTTTTTT
CDR3: CASSILTITTGELFF
size: -
J: TRBJ2-2
V: TRBV19
D: -

DNA: TGTGCCAGCAGTGAGACGGACGGAGGGATCCCCAACTATGGCTACACCTTC
CDR3: CASSETDGGIPNYGYTF
size: -
J: TRBJ1-2
V: TRBV6-1
D: -

DNA: TGTGCCTCGCTACTGATCTCTGGAAACACCATATATTTT
CDR3: CASLLISGNTIYF
size: -
J: TRBJ1-3
V: TRBV3-1/TRBV3-2
D: -

DNA: TGTGCCTGGAGTGCAGCGGGGATTGAAGAGACCCAGTACTTC
CDR3: CAWSAAGIEETQYF
size: many
J: TRBJ2-5
V: TRBV30
D: TRBD2

DNA: TGCGCCAGCAGTGGTGACAGGAGCAATCAGCCCCAGCATTTT
CDR3: CASSGDRSNQPQHF
size: -
J: TRBJ1-5
V: TRBV10-1
D: -

DNA: TGTGCCAGTAGGCCGGTACGCCAGAACACTGAAGCTTTCTTT
CDR3: CASRPVRQNTEAFF
size: -
J: TRBJ1-1
V: TRBV19
D: -

DNA: TGTGCCAGCAGCCAAGGGTCAGGGGGTTCACCCCTCCACTTT
CDR3: CASSQGSGGSPLHF
size: -
J: TRBJ1-6
V: TRBV14
D: TRBD1

DNA: TGTGCCAGCAGCTCCATAGCTAACTATGGCTACACCTTC
CDR3: CASSSIANYGYTF
size: -
J: TRBJ1-2
V: TRBV27
D: -

DNA: TGTGCCAGCAGTGAATTCGTCCAGGGGGCTGAGACCCAGTACTTC
CDR3: CASSEFVQGAETQYF
size: -
J: TRBJ2-5
V: TRBV6-1
D: TRBD1